This T cell receptor beta chain was documented in a study of metastatic and nonmetastatic thyroid tumors. Study at large: Repertoires from malignant and benign thyroid patients were compared across blood and tumor or nodule tissue.

About this clone itself: Relative to the germline gene, one junction end is altered; a read error may explain this.

TCRdb re-analyzed the PCR reads using MiXCR. The sample has 20,000 to 25,000 clones; less than 35% are singletons. No treatment had been given to any patient before thyroid surgery. This receptor was taken from a female donor with papillary thyroid cancer or a benign thyroid nodule (not recorded which). Some clones in this sample may be carry-over from other donors' samples. The specimen sequenced was blood.

This CDR3 is CASSLGTVANQPQRF. The CDR3 nucleotides read TGCGCCAGCAGCTTGGGTACGGTTGCCAATCAGCCCCAGCGTTTT. The V and J genes are TRBV5-1 and TRBJ1-5; D unclear. The CDR3 is 15 amino acids. Germline V gene sequence: CDR1 SGHRS, CDR2 YFSETQ.